One and the same sample provided the 2 T cell receptor beta chains below, sequenced in a study of blood T cell repertoires in COVID-19. Generated by immunoSEQ multiplex PCR, the TCRdb table keeps only in-frame clones and is missing some. The sample includes about 400,000 clones, 80% to 90% of them seen just once. Sequenced: peripheral blood. These receptors all stem from a woman in her fifties or sixties with COVID-19, enrolled during active disease.

The rearrangement uses TRBV6-1 and TRBJ2-1; 11 nucleotides align to TRBD2. Germline V gives CDR1 MNHNS, CDR2 SASEGT. The CDR3 covers 15 residues. V lost 0 bases and J lost 6; bases outside the gene matches: 1. CDR3 protein: CASSEASGGANEQFF. The CDR3 DNA sequence: TGTGCCAGCAGTGAAGCTAGCGGGGGGGCCAATGAGCAGTTCTTC.

The rearrangement links TRBV7-2 to TRBJ1-2; 9 bases align to TRBD1. Unmatched junction bases numbered 6, after V lost 3 bases and J lost 4 bases. CDR3 length equals 15 residues. The germline V gene encodes CDR1 SGHTA and CDR2 FQGNSA. CDR3 DNA: TGTGCCAGCAGCTTTACAGGGGGCGGCAGCTATGGCTACACCTTC. This codes for CASSFTGGGSYGYTF.